The 4 T cell receptor beta chains below come from one sample, sequenced in a study of blood T cell repertoires in COVID-19. TCRdb's copy holds only in-frame clones and misses some; the assay was immunoSEQ multiplex PCR. This sample has fewer than 350,000 clones, with approximately 87% found just once. Material for sequencing was peripheral blood. Receptor source: a woman in her twenties or thirties with COVID-19, enrolled during active disease.

The chain employs TRBV20-1 and TRBJ2-7, with TRBD1 as a possible D gene (5 bases). Looked up from germline, CDR1 is DFQATT and CDR2 is SNEGSKA (reference sequence). The CDR3 runs 14 residues. V was trimmed by 3 bases and J by 3 bases, leaving 15 bases between them. The CDR3 region is CSASWPLGDYEQYF. CDR3 nucleotide sequence: TGCAGTGCTAGTTGGCCCTTAGGGGACTACGAGCAGTACTTC.

J is TRBJ2-7 and V is TRBV4-1; 9 bases are shared with TRBD1. The germline CDR1 and CDR2 sequences are MGHRA and YSYEKL. V trimming: 5 bases; J trimming: 4 bases; junction bases outside the gene matches: 6. The CDR3 has 14 amino acids. This CDR3 is CASSADRGPYEQYF. The CDR3 nucleotides read TGCGCCAGCAGCGCGGACAGGGGCCCGTACGAGCAGTACTTC.

The CDR3 region is CASSSGTGGAYSPLHF. CDR3 DNA: TGTGCCAGCAGCTCAGGGACAGGGGGCGCGTATTCACCCCTCCACTTT. This chain links TRBV13 with TRBJ1-6; 12 bases are shared with TRBD1. Looked up from germline, CDR1 is PRHDT and CDR2 is FYEKMQ (reference sequence). V was clipped by 4 bases and J by 8 bases; unmatched bases: 6. The length of the CDR3 is 16 residues.

The chain combines TRBV5-8 with TRBJ2-3, with D maybe TRBD1 (7 bases). This CDR3 spans 15 amino acids. Looked up from germline, CDR1 is SGHTS and CDR2 is YDEGEE. V was clipped by 0 bases and J by 2 bases, with 10 bases between them. The CDR3 loop reads CASSLARGDTDTQYF. CDR3 DNA: TGTGCCAGCAGCTTGGCCAGGGGGGACACAGATACGCAGTATTTT.